This record concerns one T cell receptor (beta chain) sequence. The V and J ends lost 7 bases and 4 bases respectively, with 20 bases between them. This CDR3 spans 15 amino acids. Germline assignment: CDR1 SGDLS and CDR2 YYNGEE. Thawed PBMCs were FACS-sorted into unstimulated CD4+CD25+CD127- regulatory T cells, CD4+CD25- non-regulatory cells, CD4 and CD8 cells. The data stem from a study of Tregs in tolerant kidney transplant recipients. The data were produced by immunoSEQ multiplex PCR, yet TCRdb's version contains in-frame clones alone and is incomplete. The sample lists about 88,000 clones; about 92% were seen once.

The chain recombines TRBV9 with TRBJ2-5; TRBD1 might be the D (7 bases). The receptor's source is a human donor in good health. The sequencing sample was made of CD8+ T cells from blood. The CDR3 reads CASSGGDSWGETQYF. The CDR3 DNA sequence: TGTGCCAGCTCTGGAGGGGACAGTTGGGGAGAGACCCAGTACTTC.